This TCR beta chain was retrieved from a study of blood T cell repertoires in COVID-19. The V and J ends lost 3 bases and 7 bases respectively, with 7 bases between them. Germline V gene data show CDR1 as MDHEN and CDR2 as SYDVKM. The CDR3 runs 12 residues. In the original workflow: Reference gene primers were amplified, and this amplification served to estimate nucleated cell counts. Method: immunoSEQ multiplex PCR; TCRdb's copy keeps in-frame clones and lacks some. Clonal size and the V and J genes are those of that table, whereas D and trimming came from the DNA. The table has a few hundred thousand clones, approximately 85% seen once.

This chain joins TRBV28 and TRBJ1-3; no reliable D call. The receptor comes from a human donor with COVID-19, enrolled during active disease. The donor label of this sample is uncertain. The sequenced sample was peripheral blood. CDR3 region: CASSFRSNTIYF. CDR3 sequence (DNA): TGTGCCAGCAGTTTTCGGTCGAACACCATATATTTT.